This TCR beta chain was captured in a study of CD8 T cells in ankylosing spondylitis. Findings and limits, study-wide: Ankylosing spondylitis blood seemed to carry a telltale TCR beta motif made of roughly 8 highly homologous variants.

This clonotype was detected ten times or more. The target antigen is unknown. The germline CDR1 and CDR2 sequences are DFQATT and SNEGSKA (reference sequence). The CDR3 length is 17 residues. Deletions cut 7 bases from V and 0 bases from J, with 24 bases between. From the 5' RACE reads, TCRdb called clonotypes with MiXCR, one entry per CDR3 protein. Of under 300,000 distinct CDR3 sequences listed, over 8.5% are singletons. The source material was blood, either unsorted or a sorted T cell fraction (not recorded which). The gene calls are TRBV20-1 and TRBJ1-2; tentatively, D is TRBD1 (6 bases). The sequence was obtained from a male donor with ankylosing spondylitis or in good health (not recorded which). The CDR3 loop reads CSVAGGRSQSSNYGYTF. DNA for the CDR3: TGCAGTGTGGCGGGGGGCAGGTCCCAGAGTTCTAACTATGGCTACACCTTC.